This T cell receptor beta chain derives from a study of HIV-infected patients and healthy controls. General study points: Significant mean usage differences between HIV-infected patients and controls involved eight alpha and eight beta V genes.

No cell fractionation was done, so the repertoire covers all unsorted peripheral blood T cells. The CDR3 totals 13 residues. V was shortened by 4 bases and J by 1 base, with 9 bases between the two germline ends. Germline CDR1 DFQATT, CDR2 SNEGSKA (reference sequence). On this clonotype itself: Its antigen is as yet unknown.

Alpha and beta constant-region primers primed reverse transcription of approximately 500 ng RNA. Using multiplexing indices, alpha and beta chain libraries were generated apart by chain-specific third strand synthesis. From the 5' RACE reads, TCRdb called clonotypes with MiXCR, one entry per CDR3 protein. The data show roughly 18,000 distinct CDR3 sequences, roughly a tenth seen once. V is TRBV20-1 and J is TRBJ2-3; no reliable D call. This clonotype was sampled from an adult in good health. The specimen was blood. The CDR3 DNA is TGCAGTGCTAAGAGATTTGGCACAGATACGCAGTATTTT. This translates into CSAKRFGTDTQYF.